These 18 T cell receptor beta chains share one sample of origin, sequenced in a study of blood T cell repertoires in COVID-19. Only in-frame clones appear in the TCRdb table, and some are missing; sequencing was by immunoSEQ multiplex PCR. The sample carries 300,000 to 400,000 clones, 65% to 90% recorded once. The sample comprised PBMCs or T cells enriched from blood (not recorded which). Receptors originate from a woman aged 35 to 49 with acute COVID-19.

The chain recombines TRBV19 with TRBJ2-1, with a tentative D call TRBD2 (6 bases). The ends were cut back, 6 bases at V and 7 bases at J, with 16 bases in the middle. CDR1 is LNHDA and CDR2 is SQIVND in the germline V gene (reference sequence). The CDR3 loop spans 14 amino acids. The CDR3 DNA reads as TGTGCCAGTAGAAAAGGAGGGGTGAGGAATGAGCAGTTCTTC. Residues: CASRKGGVRNEQFF.

V is TRBV28 and J is TRBJ1-2; D is possibly TRBD1 (6 bases). In germline, CDR1 is MDHEN, CDR2 SYDVKM. This CDR3 is 15 amino acids long. Deletions cut 10 bases from V and 5 bases from J, with 23 bases between. Here the CDR3 DNA reads TGTGCCATCCACAAAAGGGGGGGCCAGGGGTATGGCTACACCTTC. Amino acid sequence: CAIHKRGGQGYGYTF.

The chain links TRBV19 to TRBJ1-2, with 11 bases fitting TRBD1. The CDR3 is made up of 16 amino acids. The V gene end was trimmed by 3 bases and the J gene end by 8 bases; junction bases not matched to a gene: 11. CDR1 and CDR2 (germline): LNHDA, SQIVND (reference sequence). The CDR3 here is CASSISWTGGSGGYTF. The DNA of the CDR3 is TGTGCCAGTAGTATTTCATGGACAGGGGGCTCCGGCGGCTACACCTTC.

Many counts were recorded for this clone. The rearrangement links TRBV6-5 to TRBJ2-7, with D unresolved. The CDR3 totals 11 residues. The germline V and J ends were trimmed by 6 bases and 4 bases, with 7 bases remaining between them. CDR1 and CDR2 from the germline V gene are MNHEY and SVGAGI. This chain's CDR3 is CASRAHYEQYF. In nucleotides, the CDR3 is TGTGCCAGCAGAGCCCATTACGAGCAGTACTTC.

Turning to this clone: One junction end does not reproduce the germline sequence, and a read error may be involved. This rearrangement joins TRBV10-1 to TRBJ2-1; 13 bases line up with TRBD2. This CDR3 has 16 amino acids. The V gene's germline CDR1 is WNHNN and CDR2 SYGVQD (reference sequence). CDR3 bases: TGCGCCAGCAGTGAACTAGCGGGGGGGCCCTACGATGAGCAGTTCTTC. This translates into CASSELAGGPYDEQFF.

The rearrangement uses TRBV19 and TRBJ1-5; D is unclear. Trimming left V 7 bases short and J 0 bases short, with 13 bases between. The CDR3 has 15 residues. Germline values: CDR1 LNHDA, CDR2 SQIVND (reference sequence). The CDR3 is CASKTTRASNQPQHF. The CDR3 nucleotides read TGTGCCAGTAAGACTACACGGGCTAGCAATCAGCCCCAGCATTTT.

The gene calls are TRBV15 and TRBJ2-2; 7 bases line up with TRBD2. The V segment lost 0 bases and the J segment 7 bases; nucleotides outside the gene matches: 5. The length of the CDR3 is 15 residues. The germline V gene has CDR1 LNHNV and CDR2 YYDKDF (reference sequence). The CDR3 reads CATSRDPGGIGELFF. DNA for the CDR3: TGTGCCACCAGCAGAGATCCCGGGGGGATCGGGGAGCTGTTTTTT.

This clone showed up just once. This chain links TRBV5-4 with TRBJ2-1; 7 bases line up with TRBD2. The ends lost 0 bases at V and 0 bases at J; junction bases unmatched: 6. Germline CDR1 is SGHNT and CDR2 is YYREEE (reference sequence). CDR3 length: 17 amino acids. This CDR3 is CASSLAPSGSSYNEQFF. In nucleotides, the CDR3 is TGTGCCAGCAGCTTGGCCCCTAGCGGTAGCTCCTACAATGAGCAGTTCTTC.

The chain's CDR3 is CSVGVGTGQYF. The DNA for the CDR3 is TGCAGCGTTGGAGTGGGGACAGGGCAGTACTTC. This chain uses TRBV29-1 with TRBJ2-7; TRBD1 aligns across 8 bases. Looked up from germline, CDR1 is SQVTM and CDR2 is ANQGSEA. V lost 4 bases and J lost 9; bases outside the gene matches: 5. There are 11 residues in the CDR3.

The V gene is TRBV7-2, the J gene TRBJ2-6, with unresolved D. The CDR3 is 17 residues long. Trimming left V 0 bases short and J 0 bases short, with 9 bases between. Looked up from germline, CDR1 is SGHTA and CDR2 is FQGNSA. In nucleotides, the CDR3 is TGTGCCAGCAGCTTAGCCCTGAGAAGCTCTGGGGCCAACGTCCTGACTTTC. This translates into CASSLALRSSGANVLTF.

V and J are TRBV9 and TRBJ2-7; perhaps TRBD1 as D (6 bases). The V and J ends lost 2 bases and 0 bases respectively, with 12 bases between them. Germline values: CDR1 SGDLS, CDR2 YYNGEE. The CDR3 runs 15 residues. In nucleotides, the CDR3 is TGTGCCAGCAGCGTGGGGCAGGGGCCCTCCTACGAGCAGTACTTC. Its protein is CASSVGQGPSYEQYF.

This chain joins TRBV12-3 or TRBV12-4 and TRBJ1-1, with a tentative D call TRBD1 (5 bases). The ends were cut back, 7 bases at V and 0 bases at J, with 9 bases in the middle. CDR3 length: 13 residues. This CDR3 is CASTRGLNTEAFF. The DNA for the CDR3 is TGTGCCAGCACTAGGGGCCTGAACACTGAAGCTTTCTTT.

The V call is TRBV19, the J call TRBJ1-1; possibly TRBD1 for D (5 bases). V was cut by 6 bases and J by 1 base, with 12 bases left in between. Germline loops: CDR1 LNHDA, CDR2 SQIVND (reference sequence). The CDR3 is made up of 14 amino acids. CDR3 sequence (DNA): TGTGCCAGTAGGGAAATCGACAGGAACACTGAAGCTTTCTTT. This encodes CASREIDRNTEAFF. The full variable domain, its missing parts supplied by reference TRBV19 and TRBJ1-1, is DGGITQSPKYLFRKEGQNVTLSCEQNLNHDAMYWYRQDPGQGLRLIYYSQIVNDFQKGDIAEGYSVSREKKESFPLTVTSAQKNPTAFYLCASREIDRNTEAFFGQGTRLTVV.

The gene calls are TRBV14 and TRBJ2-2; TRBD1 aligns across 7 bases. Per the germline V gene, CDR1 is SGHDN and CDR2 is FVKESK. V was clipped by 4 bases and J by 1 base; unmatched bases: 6. This CDR3 has 16 amino acids. As DNA, the CDR3 is TGTGCCAGCAGCCCGAGGTGGACAGGGAACACCGGGGAGCTGTTTTTT. Protein: CASSPRWTGNTGELFF.

V and J are TRBV18 and TRBJ1-6, with D tentatively TRBD1 (6 bases). From germline, CDR1 is KGHSH and CDR2 LQKENI. Between the trimmed V and J ends, which lost 2 bases and 7 bases, there was a span of 12 bases. The CDR3 has 15 amino acids. The CDR3 nucleotides read TGTGCCAGCTCACCAGATGGGCAGGGGAATTCACCCCTCCACTTT. Translation: CASSPDGQGNSPLHF.

The chain has TRBV28 and TRBJ1-3; 8 bases align to TRBD1. CDR1 is MDHEN and CDR2 is SYDVKM in the germline V gene. CDR3 length equals 22 residues. CDR3 sequence: CGCSFFGLGAGGRSSSGNTIYF. The DNA of the CDR3 is TGTGGCTGCAGTTTCTTCGGGTTGGGGGCAGGGGGCCGTTCGAGCTCTGGAAACACCATATATTTT.

This clone showed up just a few times. The chain employs TRBV7-2 and TRBJ2-7; 13 bases agree with TRBD2. After removal of 2 bases from V and 2 bases from J, the junction contained 3 bases not matched to a gene. In germline, CDR1 is SGHTA, CDR2 FQGNSA. This CDR3 is built from 16 residues. DNA of the CDR3: TGTGCCAGCAGCTTATCGGGACTAGCGGGGACCTACGAGCAGTACTTC. Its protein product is CASSLSGLAGTYEQYF.

The rearrangement uses TRBV28 and TRBJ2-7; a possible D gene is TRBD1 (6 bases). The CDR3 contains 16 residues. V was pared by 6 bases and J by 1 base, with 19 bases between. Germline CDR1 MDHEN, CDR2 SYDVKM. CDR3 sequence: CASSRAGGRGSYEQYF. The DNA of the CDR3 is TGTGCCAGCAGCCGAGCCGGTGGCAGGGGATCCTACGAGCAGTACTTC.